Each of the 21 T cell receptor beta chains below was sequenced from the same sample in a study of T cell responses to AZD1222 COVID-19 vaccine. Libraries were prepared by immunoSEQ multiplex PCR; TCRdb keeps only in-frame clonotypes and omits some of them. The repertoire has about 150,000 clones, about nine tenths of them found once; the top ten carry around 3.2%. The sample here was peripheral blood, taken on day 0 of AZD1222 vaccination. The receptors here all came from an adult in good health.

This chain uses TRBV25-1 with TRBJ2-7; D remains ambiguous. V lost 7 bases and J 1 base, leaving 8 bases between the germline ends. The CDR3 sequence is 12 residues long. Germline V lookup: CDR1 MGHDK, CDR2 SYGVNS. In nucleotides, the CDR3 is TGTGCCAGCATGGCCTCTTCCTACGAGCAGTACTTC. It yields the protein CASMASSYEQYF.

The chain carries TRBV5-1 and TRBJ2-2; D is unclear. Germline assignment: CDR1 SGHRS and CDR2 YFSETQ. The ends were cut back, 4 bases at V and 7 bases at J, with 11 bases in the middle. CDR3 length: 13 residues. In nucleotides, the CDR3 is TGCGCCAGCAGCCAAGGACCGGTCGGGGAGCTGTTTTTT. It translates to CASSQGPVGELFF.

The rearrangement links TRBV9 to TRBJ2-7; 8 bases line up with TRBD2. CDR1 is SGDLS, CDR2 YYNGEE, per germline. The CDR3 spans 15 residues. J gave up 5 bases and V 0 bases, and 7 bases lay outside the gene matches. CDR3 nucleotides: TGTGCCAGCAGCGTAGAGGCACGGGGGGGAGACGAGCAGTACTTC. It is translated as CASSVEARGGDEQYF.

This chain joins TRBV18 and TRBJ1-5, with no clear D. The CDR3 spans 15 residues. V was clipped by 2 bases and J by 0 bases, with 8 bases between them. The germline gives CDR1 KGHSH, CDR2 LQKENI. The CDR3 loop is CASSPEHISNQPQHF. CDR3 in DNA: TGTGCCAGCTCACCAGAACATATTAGCAATCAGCCCCAGCATTTT.

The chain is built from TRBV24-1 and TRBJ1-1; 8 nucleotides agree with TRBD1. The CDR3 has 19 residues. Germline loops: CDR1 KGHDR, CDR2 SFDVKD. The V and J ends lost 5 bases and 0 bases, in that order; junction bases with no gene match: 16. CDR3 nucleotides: TGTGCCACCAGTGTCCTGACGGGCAGGGGGCTGGGGATGAACACTGAAGCTTTCTTT. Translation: CATSVLTGRGLGMNTEAFF.

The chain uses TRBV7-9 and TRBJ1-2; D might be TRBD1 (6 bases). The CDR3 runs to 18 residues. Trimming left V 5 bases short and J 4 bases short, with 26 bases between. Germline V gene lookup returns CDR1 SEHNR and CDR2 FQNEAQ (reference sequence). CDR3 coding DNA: TGTGCCAGCAGCCCCGAGGGGGGATTGGCAGGGCGAAGCTATGGCTACACCTTC. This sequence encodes CASSPEGGLAGRSYGYTF.

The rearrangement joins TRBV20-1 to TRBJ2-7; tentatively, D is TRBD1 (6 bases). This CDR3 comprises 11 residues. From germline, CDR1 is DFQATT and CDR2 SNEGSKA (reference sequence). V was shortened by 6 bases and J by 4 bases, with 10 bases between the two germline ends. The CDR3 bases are TGCAGTGCGGGTACAGGGTACGAGCAGTACTTC. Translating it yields CSAGTGYEQYF.

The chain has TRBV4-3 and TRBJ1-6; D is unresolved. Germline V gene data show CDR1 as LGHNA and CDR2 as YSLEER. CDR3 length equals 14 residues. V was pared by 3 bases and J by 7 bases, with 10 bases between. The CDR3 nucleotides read TGCGCCAGCAGCCACTTCGGACCAAATTCACCCCTCCACTTT. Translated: CASSHFGPNSPLHF.

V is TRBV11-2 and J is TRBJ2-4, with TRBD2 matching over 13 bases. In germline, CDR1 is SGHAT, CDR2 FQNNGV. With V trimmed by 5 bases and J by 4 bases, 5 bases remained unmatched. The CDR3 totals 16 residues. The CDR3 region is CASSQQGLAGKNIQYF. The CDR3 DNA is TGTGCCAGCAGCCAACAGGGACTAGCGGGAAAAAACATTCAGTACTTC.

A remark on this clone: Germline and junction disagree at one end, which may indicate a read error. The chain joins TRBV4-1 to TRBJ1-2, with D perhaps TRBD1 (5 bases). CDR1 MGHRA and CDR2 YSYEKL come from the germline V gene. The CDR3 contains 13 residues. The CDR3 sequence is CASSLTVNDGYTF. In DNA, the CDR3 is TGCGCCAGCAGCCTGACAGTTAACGATGGCTACACCTTC.

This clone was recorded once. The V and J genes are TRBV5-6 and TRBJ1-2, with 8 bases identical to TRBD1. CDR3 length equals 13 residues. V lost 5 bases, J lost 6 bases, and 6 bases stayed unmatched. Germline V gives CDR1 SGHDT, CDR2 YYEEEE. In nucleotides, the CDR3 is TGTGCCAGCAGTCTTCAGGGGGCCAATGGCTACACCTTC. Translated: CASSLQGANGYTF.

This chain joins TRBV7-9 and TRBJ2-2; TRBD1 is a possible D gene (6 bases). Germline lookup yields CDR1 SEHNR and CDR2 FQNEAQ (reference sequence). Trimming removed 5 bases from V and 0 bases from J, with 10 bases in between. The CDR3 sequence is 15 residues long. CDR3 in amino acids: CASSPGHTNTGELFF. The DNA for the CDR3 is TGTGCCAGCAGCCCGGGACACACGAACACCGGGGAGCTGTTTTTT.

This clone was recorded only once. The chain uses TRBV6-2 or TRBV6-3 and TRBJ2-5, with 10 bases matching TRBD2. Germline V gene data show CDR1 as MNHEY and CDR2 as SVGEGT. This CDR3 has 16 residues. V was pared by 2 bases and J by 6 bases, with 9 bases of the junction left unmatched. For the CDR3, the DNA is TGTGCCAGCAGTTACCCTATAGCGGGGGGTAGTAAGACCCAGTACTTC. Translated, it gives CASSYPIAGGSKTQYF.

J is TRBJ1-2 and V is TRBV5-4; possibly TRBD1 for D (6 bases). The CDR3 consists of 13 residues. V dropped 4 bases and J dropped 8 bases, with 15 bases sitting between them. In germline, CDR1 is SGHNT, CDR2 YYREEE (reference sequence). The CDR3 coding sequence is TGTGCCAGCAGCCTGGGAGGGGGTTTCGGCTACACCTTC. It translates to CASSLGGGFGYTF.

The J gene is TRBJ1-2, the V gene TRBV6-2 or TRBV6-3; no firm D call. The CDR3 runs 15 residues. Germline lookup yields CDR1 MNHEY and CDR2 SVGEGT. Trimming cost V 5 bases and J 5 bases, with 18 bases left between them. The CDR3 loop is CASSPLSYGPYGYTF. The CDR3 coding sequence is TGTGCCAGCAGTCCCCTGTCCTACGGCCCTTATGGCTACACCTTC.

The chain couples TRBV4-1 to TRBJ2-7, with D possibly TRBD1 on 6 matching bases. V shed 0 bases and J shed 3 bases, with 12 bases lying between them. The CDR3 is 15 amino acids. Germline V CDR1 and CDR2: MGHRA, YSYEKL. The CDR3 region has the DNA TGCGCCAGCAGCCAAGATGACAGGCCGATCTACGAGCAGTACTTC. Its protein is CASSQDDRPIYEQYF.

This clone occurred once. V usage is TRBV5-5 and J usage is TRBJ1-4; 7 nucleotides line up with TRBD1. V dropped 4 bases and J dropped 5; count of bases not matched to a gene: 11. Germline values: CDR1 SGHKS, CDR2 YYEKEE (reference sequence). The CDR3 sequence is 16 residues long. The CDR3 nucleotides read TGTGCCAGCAGCATACGGCCGGGACAGTCGAATGAAAAACTGTTTTTT. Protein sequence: CASSIRPGQSNEKLFF.

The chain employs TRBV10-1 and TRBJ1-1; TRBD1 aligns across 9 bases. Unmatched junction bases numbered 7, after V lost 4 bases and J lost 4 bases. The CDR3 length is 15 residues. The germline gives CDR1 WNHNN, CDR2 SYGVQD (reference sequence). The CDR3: CASSGGQGVSTEAFF. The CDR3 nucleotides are TGCGCCAGCAGTGGGGGACAGGGCGTAAGCACTGAAGCTTTCTTT.

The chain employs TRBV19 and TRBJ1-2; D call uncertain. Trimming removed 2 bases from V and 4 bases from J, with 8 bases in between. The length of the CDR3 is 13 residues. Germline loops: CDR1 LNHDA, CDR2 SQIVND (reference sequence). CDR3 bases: TGTGCCAGTAGTATAAGGGCGGGCTATGGCTACACCTTC. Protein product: CASSIRAGYGYTF.

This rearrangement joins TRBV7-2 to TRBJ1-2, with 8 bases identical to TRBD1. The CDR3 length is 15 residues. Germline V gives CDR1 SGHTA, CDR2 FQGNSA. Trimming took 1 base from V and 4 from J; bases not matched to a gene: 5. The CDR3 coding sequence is TGTGCCAGCAGCTTAGGATCCGGGACAGGCTATGGCTACACCTTC. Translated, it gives CASSLGSGTGYGYTF.

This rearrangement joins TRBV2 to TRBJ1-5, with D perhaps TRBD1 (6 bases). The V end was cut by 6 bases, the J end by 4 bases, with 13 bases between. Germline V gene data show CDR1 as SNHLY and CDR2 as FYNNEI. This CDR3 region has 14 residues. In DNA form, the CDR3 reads TGTGCCAGCAGGGGAGGGACAAGTAATCAGCCCCAGCATTTT. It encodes CASRGGTSNQPQHF.